A selection of T cell receptor beta chains follows, all from one sample in a study of patients with pleural tuberculosis. MiXCR, applied by TCRdb to the reads, yields one record per CDR3 protein. In the table there are around 49,000 distinct CDR3 sequences, about 6.8% of which are singletons. These TCRs come from a human donor with pleural tuberculosis. Both conserved end residues are part of each CDR3. A D gene is named only where the DNA matches it firmly. Clone sizes are given selectively: once, few, many, or a class where the clone is expanded.

many,TRBJ1-5,TRBV27,-,CASSLTGSQPQHF,TGTGCCAGCAGTTTAACAGGGTCTCAGCCCCAGCATTTT
many,TRBJ2-1,TRBV28,TRBD1,CASRSGQNNEQFF,TGTGCCAGCAGATCGGGACAGAACAATGAGCAGTTCTTC
many,TRBJ2-1,TRBV20-1,TRBD2,CSARHASGRSTEQFF,TGCAGTGCTAGACACGCTAGCGGGAGGAGCACTGAGCAGTTCTTC
many,TRBJ2-2,TRBV20-1,TRBD1,CSARGEGAFTGELFF,TGCAGTGCTAGAGGCGAGGGGGCCTTCACCGGGGAGCTGTTTTTT
many,TRBJ2-3,TRBV11-2,-,CASSLLMRSTDTQYF,TGTGCCAGCAGCTTACTAATGCGCAGCACAGATACGCAGTATTTT
-,TRBJ2-1,TRBV4-1,-,CASSQEESTYNEQFF,TGCGCCAGCAGCCAAGAGGAGAGCACCTACAATGAGCAGTTCTTC
many,TRBJ2-5,TRBV19,-,CASSIGGETQYF,TGTGCCAGTAGTATAGGAGGAGAGACCCAGTACTTC
few,TRBJ2-3,TRBV10-3,-,CAISDLTDTQYF,TGTGCCATCAGCGATCTCACAGATACGCAGTATTTT
-,TRBJ2-1,TRBV7-6,TRBD2,CASSFRTSGTLYEQFF,TGTGCCAGCAGCTTCCGGACTAGCGGGACGTTATATGAGCAGTTCTTC
many,TRBJ1-1,TRBV20-1,TRBD1,CSARRQGGSGTEAFF,TGCAGTGCTAGAAGACAGGGAGGTAGCGGCACTGAAGCTTTCTTT
many,TRBJ1-6,TRBV28,TRBD1,CASISGQGNSPLHF,TGTGCCAGCATCTCCGGACAGGGCAATTCACCCCTCCACTTT
many,TRBJ2-5,TRBV7-6,TRBD2,CASSLATSVQYF,TGTGCCAGCAGCTTAGCGACTAGCGTTCAGTACTTC
many,TRBJ2-3,TRBV3-1,-,CASSPTPTSTDTQYF,TGTGCCAGCAGCCCGACTCCCACCTCCACAGATACGCAGTATTTT
few,TRBJ2-3,TRBV2,-,CASSEDRRGTDTQYF,TGTGCCAGCAGTGAAGACAGGCGGGGCACAGATACGCAGTATTTT
many,TRBJ1-1,TRBV11-1,-,CASSLLGDTEAFF,TGTGCCAGCAGCCTATTGGGGGACACTGAAGCTTTCTTT
many,TRBJ2-5,TRBV20-1,-,CSARSVQETQYF,TGCAGTGCCAGATCAGTCCAAGAGACCCAGTACTTC
-,TRBJ2-3,TRBV11-2,-,CASSSSERDTQYF,TGTGCCAGCAGCTCCTCAGAGCGAGATACGCAGTATTTT
few,TRBJ2-3,TRBV11-2,TRBD2,CASSLEGGADTQYF,TGTGCCAGCAGCTTAGAGGGGGGGGCAGATACGCAGTATTTT
many,TRBJ2-5,TRBV19,-,CASSAYTGKETQYF,TGTGCCAGTAGTGCGTATACAGGGAAAGAGACCCAGTACTTC
few,TRBJ2-1,TRBV29-1,TRBD2,CSVEGTSGSREQFF,TGCAGCGTTGAAGGGACTAGCGGGAGTCGGGAGCAGTTCTTC
many,TRBJ1-1,TRBV19,TRBD1,CASSRRTGLNTEAFF,TGTGCCAGTAGTCGAAGGACAGGCCTGAACACTGAAGCTTTCTTT
many,TRBJ2-1,TRBV11-2,TRBD1,CASSLGQALYNEQFF,TGTGCCAGCAGCCTGGGACAGGCCCTCTACAATGAGCAGTTCTTC
many,TRBJ1-1,TRBV28,-,CASWPSEMGTEAFF,TGTGCCAGCTGGCCCAGCGAGATGGGCACTGAAGCTTTCTTT
many,TRBJ2-5,TRBV18,-,CASSPTREQETQYF,TGTGCCAGCTCACCTACCAGGGAGCAAGAGACCCAGTACTTC
many,TRBJ2-1,TRBV19,TRBD2,CASSGETSGSYNEQFF,TGTGCCAGTAGTGGCGAGACTAGCGGGAGTTACAATGAGCAGTTCTTC
-,TRBJ1-3,TRBV5-1,TRBD1,CASSLTGAGNTIYF,TGCGCCAGCAGCTTGACAGGGGCTGGAAACACCATATATTTT
-,TRBJ1-3,TRBV4-2,-,CASSLLDSGNTIYF,TGTGCCAGCAGCCTCCTGGACTCTGGAAACACCATATATTTT
many,TRBJ2-5,TRBV20-1,TRBD2,CSARSSGRETQYF,TGCAGTGCTAGATCTAGCGGGAGAGAGACCCAGTACTTC
many,TRBJ2-7,TRBV6-1,-,CASSAVYEQYF,TGTGCCAGCAGTGCCGTATACGAGCAGTACTTC